This T cell receptor (beta chain) was recovered during a study of blood T cells in healthy people across ages. This clonotype was counted a single time. The antigen is unknown. Through a sample-barcoded 5' primer and a J-beta primer mix, a second PCR was run for roughly 6 to 11 cycles. TCRdb reprocessed the 5' RACE reads with MiXCR, giving one entry per CDR3 protein. The data show about 1.8 million distinct CDR3 sequences, with around 50% seen just once and approximately 2% held by the top ten. Study-level findings and limits: With age, beta diversity per million T cells declined roughly linearly, significantly by 30 to 40.

Deletions cut 1 base from V and 3 bases from J, with 10 bases between. Germline V gene sequence: CDR1 ENHRY, CDR2 SYGVKD. The CDR3 is made up of 14 amino acids. The TCR was taken from a woman aged 40-49 years in good health. The chain uses TRBV10-3 and TRBJ2-7; D remains unclear. Material: blood. Here the CDR3 reads CAISEYFSNYEQYF. CDR3 sequence (DNA): TGTGCCATCAGTGAGTATTTCAGTAACTACGAGCAGTACTTC.